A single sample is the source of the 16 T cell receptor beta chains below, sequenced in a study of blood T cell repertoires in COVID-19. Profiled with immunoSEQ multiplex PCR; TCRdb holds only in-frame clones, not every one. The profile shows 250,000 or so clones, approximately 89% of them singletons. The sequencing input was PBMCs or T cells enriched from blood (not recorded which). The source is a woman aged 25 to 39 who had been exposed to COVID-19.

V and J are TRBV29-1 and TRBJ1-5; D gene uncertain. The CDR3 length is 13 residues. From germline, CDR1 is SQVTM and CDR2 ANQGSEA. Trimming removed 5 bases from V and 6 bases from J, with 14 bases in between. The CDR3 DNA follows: TGCAGCGTTTCTAGCGGGGTTGCTCAGCCCCAGCATTTT. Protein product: CSVSSGVAQPQHF. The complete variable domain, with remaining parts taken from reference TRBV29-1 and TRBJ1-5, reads SAVISQKPSRDICQRGTSLTIQCQVDSQVTMMFWYRQQPGQSLTLIATANQGSEATYESGFVIDKFPISRPNLTFSTLTVSNMSPEDSSIYLCSVSSGVAQPQHFGDGTRLSIL.

CDR3 DNA sequence: TGTGCCAGCAGTTCGACAGTAGGATCCTACGAGCAGTACTTC. It is translated as CASSSTVGSYEQYF. The rearrangement joins TRBV6-5 to TRBJ2-7; perhaps TRBD1 as D (5 bases). Germline V gene sequence: CDR1 MNHEY, CDR2 SVGAGI. The CDR3 is made up of 14 amino acids. The V and J ends lost 4 bases and 1 base respectively, with 11 bases between them.

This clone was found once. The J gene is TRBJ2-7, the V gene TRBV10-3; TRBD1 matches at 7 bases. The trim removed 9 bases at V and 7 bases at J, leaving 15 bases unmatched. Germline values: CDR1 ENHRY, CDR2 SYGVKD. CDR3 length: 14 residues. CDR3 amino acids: CAMGSGTEPREQYF. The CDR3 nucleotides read TGTGCCATGGGCTCCGGGACAGAGCCTAGGGAGCAGTACTTC.

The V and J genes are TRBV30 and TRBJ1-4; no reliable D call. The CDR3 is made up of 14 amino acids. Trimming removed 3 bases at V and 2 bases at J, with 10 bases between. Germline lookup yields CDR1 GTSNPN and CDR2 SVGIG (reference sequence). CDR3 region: CAWRGGRTNEKLFF. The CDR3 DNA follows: TGTGCCTGGAGGGGAGGGAGGACTAATGAAAAACTGTTTTTT.

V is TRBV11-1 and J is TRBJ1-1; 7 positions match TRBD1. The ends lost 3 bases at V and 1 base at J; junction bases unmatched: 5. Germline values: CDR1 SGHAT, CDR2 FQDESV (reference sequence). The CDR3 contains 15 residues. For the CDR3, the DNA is TGTGCCAGCAGCTTTGGTGACAGGGAGAACACTGAAGCTTTCTTT. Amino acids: CASSFGDRENTEAFF.

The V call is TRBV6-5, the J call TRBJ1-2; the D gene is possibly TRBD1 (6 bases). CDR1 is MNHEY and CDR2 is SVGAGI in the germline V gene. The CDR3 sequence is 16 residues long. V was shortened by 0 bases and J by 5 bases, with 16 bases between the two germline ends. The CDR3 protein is CASSYSRQAGGYGYTF. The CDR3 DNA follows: TGTGCCAGCAGTTACTCGAGACAGGCGGGAGGTTATGGCTACACCTTC.

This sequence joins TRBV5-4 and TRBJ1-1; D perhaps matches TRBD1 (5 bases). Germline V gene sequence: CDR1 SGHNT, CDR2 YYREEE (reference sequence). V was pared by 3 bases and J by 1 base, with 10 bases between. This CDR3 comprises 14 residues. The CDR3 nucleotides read TGTGCCAGCAGCTGGGGTAGGGGGAACACTGAAGCTTTCTTT. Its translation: CASSWGRGNTEAFF. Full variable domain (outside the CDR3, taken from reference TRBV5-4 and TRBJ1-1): ETGVTQSPTHLIKTRGQQVTLRCSSQSGHNTVSWYQQALGQGPQFIFQYYREEENGRGNFPPRFSGLQFPNYSSELNVNALELDDSALYLCASSWGRGNTEAFFGQGTRLTVV.

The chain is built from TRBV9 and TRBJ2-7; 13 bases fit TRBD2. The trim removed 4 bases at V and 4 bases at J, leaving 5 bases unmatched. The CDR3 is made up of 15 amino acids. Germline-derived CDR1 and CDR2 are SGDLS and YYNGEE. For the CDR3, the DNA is TGTGCCAGCAGCCTAGGACTAGCGGGGGATTACGAGCAGTACTTC. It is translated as CASSLGLAGDYEQYF.

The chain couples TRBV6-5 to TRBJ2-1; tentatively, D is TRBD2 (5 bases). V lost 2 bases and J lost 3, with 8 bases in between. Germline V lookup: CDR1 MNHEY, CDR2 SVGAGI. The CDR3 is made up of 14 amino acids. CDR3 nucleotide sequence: TGTGCCAGCAGTTACCTGACTAACTACAATGAGCAGTTCTTC. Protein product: CASSYLTNYNEQFF.

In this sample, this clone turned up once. This CDR3 reads CAWSPTGTYGYTF. DNA of the CDR3: TGTGCCTGGAGCCCGACAGGGACCTATGGCTACACCTTC. V and J are TRBV30 and TRBJ1-2; the match to TRBD1 covers 7 bases. The CDR3 runs 13 residues. Per the germline V gene, CDR1 is GTSNPN and CDR2 is SVGIG (reference sequence). The V and J ends lost 3 bases and 4 bases, in that order; junction bases with no gene match: 5.

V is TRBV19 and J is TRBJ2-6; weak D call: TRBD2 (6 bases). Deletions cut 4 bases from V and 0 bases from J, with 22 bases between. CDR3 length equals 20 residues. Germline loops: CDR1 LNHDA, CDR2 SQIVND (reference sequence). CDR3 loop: CASSNRDSTDDISGANVLTF. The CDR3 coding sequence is TGTGCCAGTAGTAACCGGGACTCGACCGACGACATCTCTGGGGCCAACGTCCTGACTTTC.

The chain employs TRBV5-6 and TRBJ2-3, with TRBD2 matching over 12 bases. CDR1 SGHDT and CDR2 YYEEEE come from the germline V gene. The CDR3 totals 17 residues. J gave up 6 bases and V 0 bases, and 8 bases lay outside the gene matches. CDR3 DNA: TGTGCCAGCAGCTTGGTGGGGCTAGCGGGAGGGTTGGATACGCAGTATTTT. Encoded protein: CASSLVGLAGGLDTQYF.

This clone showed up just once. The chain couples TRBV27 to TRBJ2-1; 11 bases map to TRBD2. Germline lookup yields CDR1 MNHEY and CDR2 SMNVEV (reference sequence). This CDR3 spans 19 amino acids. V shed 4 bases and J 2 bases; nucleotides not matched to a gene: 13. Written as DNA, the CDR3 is TGTGCCAGCAGTTCCCTAGCGGGAGGCCATCTATTCACCTACAATGAGCAGTTCTTC. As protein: CASSSLAGGHLFTYNEQFF.

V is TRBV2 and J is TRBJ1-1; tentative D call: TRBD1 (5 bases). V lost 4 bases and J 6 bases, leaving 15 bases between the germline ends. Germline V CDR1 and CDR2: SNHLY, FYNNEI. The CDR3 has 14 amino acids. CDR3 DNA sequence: TGTGCCAGCAGTGTTACGAGCGGGGCTTCTGAAGCTTTCTTT. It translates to CASSVTSGASEAFF.

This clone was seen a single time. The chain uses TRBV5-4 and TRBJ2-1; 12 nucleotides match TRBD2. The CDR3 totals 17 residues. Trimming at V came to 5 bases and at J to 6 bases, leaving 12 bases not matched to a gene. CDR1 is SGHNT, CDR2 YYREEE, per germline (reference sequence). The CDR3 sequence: CASRSGLAGSNTNEQFF. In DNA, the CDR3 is TGTGCCAGCAGATCCGGACTAGCGGGGAGCAACACCAATGAGCAGTTCTTC.

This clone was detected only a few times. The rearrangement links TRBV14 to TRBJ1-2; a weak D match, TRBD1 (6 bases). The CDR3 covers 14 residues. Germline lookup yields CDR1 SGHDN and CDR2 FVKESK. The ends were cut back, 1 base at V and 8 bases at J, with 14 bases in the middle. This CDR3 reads CASSQVQGYRGYTF. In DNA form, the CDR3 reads TGTGCCAGCAGCCAAGTACAGGGATATCGGGGCTACACCTTC.